This T cell receptor (beta chain) originates from a study of shared clonotypes between healthy human individuals. The V end lost 2 bases, the J end lost 0 bases, and 12 bases lay between the germline ends. Germline lookup yields CDR1 SGHRS and CDR2 YFSETQ. This CDR3 has 16 amino acids. Generated by immunoSEQ multiplex PCR, the TCRdb table keeps only in-frame clones and is missing some. The data hold millions of clones, with about 95% observed a single time. Terminally differentiated effector memory CD45RA+ cells were left out of the naive CD8 fraction, which was CD45RO-negative and positively selected for CCR7.

What was sequenced was naive CD8+ T cells sorted from blood. This chain links TRBV5-1 with TRBJ2-1; weak D call: TRBD1 (5 bases). This TCR was sampled from a man aged 18 to 29 in good health. The CDR3 is CASSFYRSSSYNEQFF. DNA for the CDR3: TGCGCCAGCAGCTTCTACAGGAGCAGCTCCTACAATGAGCAGTTCTTC.